This T cell receptor beta chain was obtained from a study of T cell clones after liver transplantation. This clone was recorded a few times. Other DNA sequences in the same sample also yield this CDR3. Libraries were prepared by immunoSEQ multiplex PCR; TCRdb keeps only in-frame clonotypes and omits some of them. The sample carries around 97,000 clones, 84% recorded once. The V gene lost 0 bases and the J gene lost 5 bases, with 8 bases spanning the gap. CDR1 is LNHNV and CDR2 is YYDKDF in the germline V gene (reference sequence). CDR3 length: 14 residues. This sequence originates from a human patient who received a liver transplant. Some T cells may be supplied by the graft donor. The chain combines TRBV15 with TRBJ2-1, with D perhaps matching TRBD2 (6 bases). Sequencing was performed on CD4+ T cells from blood, taken around 44 months after liver transplant. The CDR3: CATSRDGGNNEQFF. CDR3 nucleotides: TGTGCCACCAGCAGAGATGGGGGGAACAATGAGCAGTTCTTC.